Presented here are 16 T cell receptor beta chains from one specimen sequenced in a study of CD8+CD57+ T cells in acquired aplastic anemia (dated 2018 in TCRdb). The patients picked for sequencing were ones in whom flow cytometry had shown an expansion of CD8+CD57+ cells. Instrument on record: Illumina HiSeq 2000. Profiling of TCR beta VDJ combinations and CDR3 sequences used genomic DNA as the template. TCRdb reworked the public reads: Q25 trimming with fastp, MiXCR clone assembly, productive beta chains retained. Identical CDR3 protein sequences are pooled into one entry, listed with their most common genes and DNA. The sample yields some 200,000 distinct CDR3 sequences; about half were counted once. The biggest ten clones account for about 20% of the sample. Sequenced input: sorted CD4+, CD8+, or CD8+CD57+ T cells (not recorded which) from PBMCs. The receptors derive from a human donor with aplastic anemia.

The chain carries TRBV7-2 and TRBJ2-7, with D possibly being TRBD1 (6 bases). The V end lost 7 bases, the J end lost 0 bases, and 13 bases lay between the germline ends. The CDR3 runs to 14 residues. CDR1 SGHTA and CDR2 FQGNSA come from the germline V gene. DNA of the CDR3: TGTGCCAGCACCTCGAACAGGGTCTCCTACGAGCAGTACGTC. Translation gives CASTSNRVSYEQYV.

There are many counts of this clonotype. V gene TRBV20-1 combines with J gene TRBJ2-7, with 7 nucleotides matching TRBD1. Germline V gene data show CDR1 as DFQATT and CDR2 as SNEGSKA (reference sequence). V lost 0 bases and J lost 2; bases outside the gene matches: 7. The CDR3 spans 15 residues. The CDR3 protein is CSARDPRQGPYEQYF. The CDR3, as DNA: TGCAGTGCTAGAGATCCTAGACAGGGCCCCTACGAGCAGTACTTC.

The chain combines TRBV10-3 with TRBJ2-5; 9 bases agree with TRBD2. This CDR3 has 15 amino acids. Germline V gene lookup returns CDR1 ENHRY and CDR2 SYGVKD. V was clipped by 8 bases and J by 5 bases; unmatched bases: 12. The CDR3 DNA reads TGTGCCATCTCCGGGGTAGCGGGAGCGAGGGAGACCCAGTACTTC. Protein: CAISGVAGARETQYF.

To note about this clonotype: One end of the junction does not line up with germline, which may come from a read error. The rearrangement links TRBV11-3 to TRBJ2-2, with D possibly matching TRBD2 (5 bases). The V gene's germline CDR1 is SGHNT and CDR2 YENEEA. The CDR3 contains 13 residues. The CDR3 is CASSLAGTGELLF. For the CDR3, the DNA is TGTGCCAGCAGCTTAGCGGGCACCGGGGAGCTGCTTTTT.

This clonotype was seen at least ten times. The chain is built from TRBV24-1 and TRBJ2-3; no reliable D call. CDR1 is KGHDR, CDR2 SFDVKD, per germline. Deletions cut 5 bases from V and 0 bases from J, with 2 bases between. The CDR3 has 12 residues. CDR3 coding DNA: TGTGCCACCAGTGCGAGCACAGATACGCAGTATTTT. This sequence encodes CATSASTDTQYF.

The CDR3 loop is CASSLAGGDEQYV. The CDR3, as DNA: TGCGCCAGCAGCTTGGCCGGGGGGGACGAGCAGTACGTC. The chain employs TRBV13 and TRBJ2-7; 8 bases map to TRBD2. The CDR3 loop spans 13 amino acids. Germline values: CDR1 PRHDT, CDR2 FYEKMQ (reference sequence).

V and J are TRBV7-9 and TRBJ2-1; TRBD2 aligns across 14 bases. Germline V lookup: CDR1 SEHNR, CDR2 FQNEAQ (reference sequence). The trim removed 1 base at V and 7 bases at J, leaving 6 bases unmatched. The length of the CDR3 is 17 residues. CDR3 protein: CASSLGGLAGDGNEQFF. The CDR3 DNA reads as TGTGCCAGCAGCTTAGGGGGACTAGCGGGAGATGGAAATGAGCAGTTCTTC.

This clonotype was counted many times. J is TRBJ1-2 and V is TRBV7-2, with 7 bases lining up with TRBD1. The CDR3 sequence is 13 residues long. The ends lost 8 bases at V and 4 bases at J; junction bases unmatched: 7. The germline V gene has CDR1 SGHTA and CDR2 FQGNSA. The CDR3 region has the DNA TGTGCCAGCCCCCCCCAGGGGGGCTATGGCTACACCTTC. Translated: CASPPQGGYGYTF.

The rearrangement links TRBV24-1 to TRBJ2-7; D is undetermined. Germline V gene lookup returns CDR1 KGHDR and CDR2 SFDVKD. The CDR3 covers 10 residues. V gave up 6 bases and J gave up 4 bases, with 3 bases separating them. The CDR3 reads CATSLYEQYF. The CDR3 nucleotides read TGTGCCACCAGTTTATACGAGCAGTACTTC.

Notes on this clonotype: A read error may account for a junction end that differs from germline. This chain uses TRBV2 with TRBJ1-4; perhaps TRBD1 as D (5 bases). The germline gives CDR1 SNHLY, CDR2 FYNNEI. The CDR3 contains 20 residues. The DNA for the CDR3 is TGTGCCAGCAATGAAGATCCGAGAGGGACGCGTAGGGGAGCTAATGAAAAACTGTTTTTT. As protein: CASNEDPRGTRRGANEKLFF.

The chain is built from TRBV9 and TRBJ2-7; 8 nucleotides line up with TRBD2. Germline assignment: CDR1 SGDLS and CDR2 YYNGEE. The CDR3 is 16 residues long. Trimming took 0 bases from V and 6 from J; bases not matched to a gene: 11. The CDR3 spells CASSVGVSGTSREQYF. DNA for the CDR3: TGTGCCAGCAGCGTAGGCGTTAGCGGGACCTCGCGCGAGCAGTACTTC.

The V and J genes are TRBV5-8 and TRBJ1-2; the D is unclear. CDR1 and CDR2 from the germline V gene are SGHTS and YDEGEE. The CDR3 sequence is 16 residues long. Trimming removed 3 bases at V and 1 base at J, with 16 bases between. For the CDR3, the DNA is TGTGCCAGCAGCTCAAAATCCGGGATCATTAACTATGGCTACACCTTC. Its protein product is CASSSKSGIINYGYTF.

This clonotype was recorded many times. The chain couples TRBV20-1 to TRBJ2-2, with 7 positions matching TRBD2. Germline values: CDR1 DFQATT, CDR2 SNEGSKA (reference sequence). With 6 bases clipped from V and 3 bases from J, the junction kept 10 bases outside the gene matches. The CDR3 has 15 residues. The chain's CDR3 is CSAARAGLYTGELFF. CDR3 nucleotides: TGCAGTGCCGCGAGAGCGGGGTTGTACACCGGGGAGCTGTTTTTT.

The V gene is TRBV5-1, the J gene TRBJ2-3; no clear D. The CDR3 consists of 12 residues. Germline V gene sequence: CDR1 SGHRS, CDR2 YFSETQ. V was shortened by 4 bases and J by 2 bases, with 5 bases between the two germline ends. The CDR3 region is CASSRDTDTQYF. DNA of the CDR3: TGCGCCAGCAGCCGAGACACAGATACGCAGTATTTT.

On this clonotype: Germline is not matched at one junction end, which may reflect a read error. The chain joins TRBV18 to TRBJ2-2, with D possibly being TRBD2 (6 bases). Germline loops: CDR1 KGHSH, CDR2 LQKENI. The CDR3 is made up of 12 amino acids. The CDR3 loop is CASSPRVGGLFF. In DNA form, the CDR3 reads TGTGCCAGCTCACCACGGGTCGGGGGGCTGTTTTTT.

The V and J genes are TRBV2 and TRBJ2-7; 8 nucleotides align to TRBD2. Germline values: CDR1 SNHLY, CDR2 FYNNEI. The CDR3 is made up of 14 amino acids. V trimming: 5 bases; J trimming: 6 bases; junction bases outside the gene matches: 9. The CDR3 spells CASSSSGGAVEQYF. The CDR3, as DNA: TGTGCCAGCAGTTCCTCCGGGGGGGCGGTCGAGCAGTACTTC.